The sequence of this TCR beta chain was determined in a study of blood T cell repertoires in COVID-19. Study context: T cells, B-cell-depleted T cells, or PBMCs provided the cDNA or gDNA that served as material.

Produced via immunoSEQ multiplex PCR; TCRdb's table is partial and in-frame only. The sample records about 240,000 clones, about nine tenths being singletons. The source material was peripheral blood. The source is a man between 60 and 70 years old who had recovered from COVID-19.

The CDR3 region has the DNA TGCAGTGCTAGTACTCTTCGGGGGGAGGGTCAGCCCCAGCATTTT. Translated: CSASTLRGEGQPQHF. This chain connects TRBV20-1 to TRBJ1-5; tentatively, D is TRBD1 (5 bases). Germline assignment: CDR1 DFQATT and CDR2 SNEGSKA (reference sequence). V lost 3 bases to trimming and J lost 6 bases, with 18 bases between them. The CDR3 totals 15 residues.